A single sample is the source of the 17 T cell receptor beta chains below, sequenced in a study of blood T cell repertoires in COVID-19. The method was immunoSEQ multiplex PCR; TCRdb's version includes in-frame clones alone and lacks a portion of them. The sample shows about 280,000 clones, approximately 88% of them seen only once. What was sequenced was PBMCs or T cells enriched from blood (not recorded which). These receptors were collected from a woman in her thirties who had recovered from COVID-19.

The chain's CDR3 is CASSLGLAEYNEQFF. The CDR3 coding sequence is TGCGCCAGCAGCTTGGGACTAGCGGAATACAATGAGCAGTTCTTC. The V call is TRBV5-1, the J call TRBJ2-1, with 9 positions matching TRBD2. Germline CDR1 and CDR2: SGHRS and YFSETQ. This CDR3 region has 15 residues. Losses at the gene ends were 0 bases for V and 4 bases for J; bases not matched to a gene: 2.

The CDR3 bases are TGTGCCAGCAGCCCGGGACAGTATAATGAAAAACTGTTTTTT. As protein: CASSPGQYNEKLFF. J is TRBJ1-4 and V is TRBV11-2; 7 bases align to TRBD1. With 5 bases clipped from V and 4 bases from J, the junction kept 4 bases outside the gene matches. The CDR3 runs 14 residues. Germline V lookup: CDR1 SGHAT, CDR2 FQNNGV.

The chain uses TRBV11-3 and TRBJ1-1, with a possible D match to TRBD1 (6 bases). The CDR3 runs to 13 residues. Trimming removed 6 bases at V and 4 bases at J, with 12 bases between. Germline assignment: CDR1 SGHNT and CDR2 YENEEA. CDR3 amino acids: CASRGQGITEAFF. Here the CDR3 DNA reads TGTGCCAGCAGGGGACAAGGGATCACTGAAGCTTTCTTT.

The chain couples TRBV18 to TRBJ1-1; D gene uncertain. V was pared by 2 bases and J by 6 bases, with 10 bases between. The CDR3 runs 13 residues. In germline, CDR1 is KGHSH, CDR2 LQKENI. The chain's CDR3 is CASSPSMVAEAFF. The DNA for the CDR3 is TGTGCCAGCTCACCAAGCATGGTTGCTGAAGCTTTCTTT.

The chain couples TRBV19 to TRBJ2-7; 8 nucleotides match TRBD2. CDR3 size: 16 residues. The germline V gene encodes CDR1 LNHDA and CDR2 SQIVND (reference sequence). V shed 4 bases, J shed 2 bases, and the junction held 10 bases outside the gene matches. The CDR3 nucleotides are TGTGCCAGTAGTAAAATCGGTGTTAGCGGGGCCTACGAGCAGTACTTC. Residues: CASSKIGVSGAYEQYF.

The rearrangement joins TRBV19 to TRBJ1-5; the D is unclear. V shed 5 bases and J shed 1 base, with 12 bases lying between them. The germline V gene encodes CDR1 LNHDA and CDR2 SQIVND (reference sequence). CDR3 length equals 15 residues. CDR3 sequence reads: CASSGRTGSNQPQHF. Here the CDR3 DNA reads TGTGCCAGTAGTGGACGGACGGGGAGCAATCAGCCCCAGCATTTT.

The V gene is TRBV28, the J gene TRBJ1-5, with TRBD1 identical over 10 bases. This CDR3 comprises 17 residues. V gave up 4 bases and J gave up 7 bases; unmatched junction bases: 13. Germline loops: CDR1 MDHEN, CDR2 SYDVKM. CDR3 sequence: CASSSFRQGARSQPQHF. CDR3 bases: TGTGCCAGCAGTTCATTTAGACAGGGGGCGAGGAGCCAGCCCCAGCATTTT.

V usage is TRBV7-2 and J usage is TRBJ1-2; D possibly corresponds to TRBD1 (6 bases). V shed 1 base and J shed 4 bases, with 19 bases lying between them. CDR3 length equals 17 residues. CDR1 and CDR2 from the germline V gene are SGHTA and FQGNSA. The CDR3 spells CASSLVQGHRLSYGYTF. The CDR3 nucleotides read TGTGCCAGCAGCTTAGTACAGGGCCACCGTTTAAGCTATGGCTACACCTTC.

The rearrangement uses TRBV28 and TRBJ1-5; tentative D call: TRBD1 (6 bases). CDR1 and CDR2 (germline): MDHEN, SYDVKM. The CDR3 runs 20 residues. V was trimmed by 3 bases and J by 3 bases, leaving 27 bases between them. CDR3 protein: CASSFPATGGREGPNQPQHF. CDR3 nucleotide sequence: TGTGCCAGCAGTTTTCCCGCCACCGGGGGCAGGGAGGGCCCCAATCAGCCCCAGCATTTT.

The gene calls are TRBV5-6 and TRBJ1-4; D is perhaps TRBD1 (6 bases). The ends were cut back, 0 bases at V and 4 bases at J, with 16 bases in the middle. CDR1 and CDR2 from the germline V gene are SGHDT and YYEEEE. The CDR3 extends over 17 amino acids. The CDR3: CASSLVGQFLGNEKLFF. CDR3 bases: TGTGCCAGCAGCTTGGTGGGACAATTTCTCGGTAATGAAAAACTGTTTTTT. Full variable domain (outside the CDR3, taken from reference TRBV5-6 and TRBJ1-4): DAGVTQSPTHLIKTRGQQVTLRCSPKSGHDTVSWYQQALGQGPQFIFQYYEEEERQRGNFPDRFSGHQFPNYSSELNVNALLLGDSALYLCASSLVGQFLGNEKLFFGSGTQLSVL.

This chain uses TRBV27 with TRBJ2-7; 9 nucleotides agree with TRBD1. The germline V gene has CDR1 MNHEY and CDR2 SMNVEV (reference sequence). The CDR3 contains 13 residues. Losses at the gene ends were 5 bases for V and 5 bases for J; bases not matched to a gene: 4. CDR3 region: CASSPGQGHEQYF. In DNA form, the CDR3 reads TGTGCCAGCAGTCCGGGACAGGGCCACGAGCAGTACTTC.

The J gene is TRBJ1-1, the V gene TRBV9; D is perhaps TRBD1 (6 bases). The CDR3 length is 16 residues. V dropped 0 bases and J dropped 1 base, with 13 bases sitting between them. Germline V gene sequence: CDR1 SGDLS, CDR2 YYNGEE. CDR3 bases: TGTGCCAGCAGCGTAGGGACAGACATATCGAACACTGAAGCTTTCTTT. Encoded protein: CASSVGTDISNTEAFF. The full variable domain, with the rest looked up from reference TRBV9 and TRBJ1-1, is DSGVTQTPKHLITATGQRVTLRCSPRSGDLSVYWYQQSLDQGLQFLIQYYNGEERAKGNILERFSAQQFPDLHSELNLSSLELGDSALYFCASSVGTDISNTEAFFGQGTRLTVV.

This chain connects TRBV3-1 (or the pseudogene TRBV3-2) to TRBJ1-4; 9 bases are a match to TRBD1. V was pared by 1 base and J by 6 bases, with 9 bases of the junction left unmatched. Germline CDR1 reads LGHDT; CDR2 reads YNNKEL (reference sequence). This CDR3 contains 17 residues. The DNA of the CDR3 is TGTGCCAGCAGCCAAGCTCCAACAGGGGGCGGTTATGAAAAACTGTTTTTT. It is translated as CASSQAPTGGGYEKLFF.

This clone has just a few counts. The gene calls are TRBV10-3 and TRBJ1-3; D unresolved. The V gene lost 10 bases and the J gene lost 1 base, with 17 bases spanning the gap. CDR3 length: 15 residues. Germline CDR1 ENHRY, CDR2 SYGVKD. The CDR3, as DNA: TGTGCCACCGCGGTGGGAGGGTCGTCTGGAAACACCATATATTTT. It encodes CATAVGGSSGNTIYF.

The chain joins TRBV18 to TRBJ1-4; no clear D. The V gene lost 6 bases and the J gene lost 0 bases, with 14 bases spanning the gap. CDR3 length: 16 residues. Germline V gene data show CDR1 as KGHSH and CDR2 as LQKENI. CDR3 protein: CASSLFITTTNEKLFF. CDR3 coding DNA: TGTGCCAGCTCGCTCTTCATTACTACAACTAATGAAAAACTGTTTTTT. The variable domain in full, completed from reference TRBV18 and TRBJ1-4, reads NAGVMQNPRHLVRRRGQEARLRCSPMKGHSHVYWYRQLPEEGLKFMVYLQKENIIDESGMPKERFSAEFPKEGPSILRIQQVVRGDSAAYFCASSLFITTTNEKLFFGSGTQLSVL.

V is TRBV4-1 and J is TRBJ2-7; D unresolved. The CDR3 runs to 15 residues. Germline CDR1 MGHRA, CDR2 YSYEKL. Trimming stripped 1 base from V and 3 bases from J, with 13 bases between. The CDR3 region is CASSQGLSGYYEQYF. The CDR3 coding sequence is TGCGCCAGCAGCCAAGGTTTATCCGGTTACTACGAGCAGTACTTC.

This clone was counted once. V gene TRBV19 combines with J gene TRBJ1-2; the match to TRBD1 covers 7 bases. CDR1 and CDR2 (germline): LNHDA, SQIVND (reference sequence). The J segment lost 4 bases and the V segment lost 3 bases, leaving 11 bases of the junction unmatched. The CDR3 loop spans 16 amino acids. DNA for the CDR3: TGTGCCAGTAGTATTTTGAGCACAGGGGTTGGCTATGGCTACACCTTC. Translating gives CASSILSTGVGYGYTF.